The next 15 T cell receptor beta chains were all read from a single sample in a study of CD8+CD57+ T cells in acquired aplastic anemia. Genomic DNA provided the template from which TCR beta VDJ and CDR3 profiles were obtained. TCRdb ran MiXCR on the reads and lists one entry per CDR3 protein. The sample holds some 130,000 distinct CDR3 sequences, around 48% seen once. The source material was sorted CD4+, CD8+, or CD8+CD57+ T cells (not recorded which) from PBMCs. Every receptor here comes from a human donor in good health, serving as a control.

The CDR3 DNA follows: TGCAGTGCCCCCGGGGGGCGTGAGGAACTGTTTTTT. Amino acids: CSAPGGREELFF. V gene TRBV20-1 combines with J gene TRBJ1-4, with D perhaps matching TRBD1 (6 bases). Germline V gene data show CDR1 as DFQATT and CDR2 as SNEGSKA (reference sequence). The CDR3 runs to 12 residues. V was pared by 6 bases and J by 12 bases, with 17 bases between.

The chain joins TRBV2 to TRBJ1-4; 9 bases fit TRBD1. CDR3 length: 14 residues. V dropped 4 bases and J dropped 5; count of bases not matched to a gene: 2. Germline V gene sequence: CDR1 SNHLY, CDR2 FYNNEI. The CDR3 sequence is CASSVGTGNEKLFF. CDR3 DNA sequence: TGTGCCAGCAGTGTCGGGACAGGGAATGAAAAACTGTTTTTT. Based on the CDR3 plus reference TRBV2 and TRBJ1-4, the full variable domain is EPEVTQTPSHQVTQMGQEVILRCVPISNHLYFYWYRQILGQKVEFLVSFYNNEISEKSEIFDDQFSVERPDGSNFTLKIRSTKLEDSAMYFCASSVGTGNEKLFFGSGTQLSVL.

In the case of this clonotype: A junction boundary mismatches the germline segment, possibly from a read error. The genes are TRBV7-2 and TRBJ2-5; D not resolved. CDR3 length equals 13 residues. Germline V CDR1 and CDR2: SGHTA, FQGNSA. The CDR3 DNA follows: TGTGCCAGCAGCTTAGCAGGTCAAGCCGCCCAGCACTTC. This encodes CASSLAGQAAQHF. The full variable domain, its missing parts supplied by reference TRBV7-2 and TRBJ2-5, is GAGVSQSPSNKVTEKGKDVELRCDPISGHTALYWYRQSLGQGLEFLIYFQGNSAPDKSGLPSDRFSAERTGGSVSTLTIQRTQQEDSAVYLCASSLAGQAAQHFGPGTRLLVL.

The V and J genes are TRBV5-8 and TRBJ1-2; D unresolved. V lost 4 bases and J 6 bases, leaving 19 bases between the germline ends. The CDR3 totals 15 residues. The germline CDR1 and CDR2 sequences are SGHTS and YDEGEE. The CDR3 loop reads CASSPRVAADHGYTF. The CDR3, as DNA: TGTGCCAGCAGCCCTCGCGTAGCCGCTGATCATGGCTACACCTTC.

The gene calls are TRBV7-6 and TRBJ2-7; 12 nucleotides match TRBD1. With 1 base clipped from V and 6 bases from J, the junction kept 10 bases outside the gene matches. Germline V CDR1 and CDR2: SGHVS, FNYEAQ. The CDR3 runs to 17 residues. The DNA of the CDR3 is TGTGCCAGCAGCTTAGAGGATTCCGGGACAGGGGGCCGCGAGCAGTACTTC. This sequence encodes CASSLEDSGTGGREQYF.

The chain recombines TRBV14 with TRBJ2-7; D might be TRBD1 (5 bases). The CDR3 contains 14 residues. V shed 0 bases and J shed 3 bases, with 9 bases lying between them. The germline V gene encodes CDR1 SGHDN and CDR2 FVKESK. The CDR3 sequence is CASSQDRQLYEQYV. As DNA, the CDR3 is TGTGCCAGCAGCCAAGATCGACAGCTCTACGAGCAGTACGTC.

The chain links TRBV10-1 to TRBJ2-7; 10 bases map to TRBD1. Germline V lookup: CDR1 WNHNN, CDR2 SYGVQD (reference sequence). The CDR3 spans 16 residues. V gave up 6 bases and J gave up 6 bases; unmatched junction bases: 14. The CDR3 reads CASSQAPGQGRGEQYF. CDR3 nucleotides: TGCGCCAGCAGCCAAGCCCCGGGACAGGGGCGAGGCGAGCAGTACTTC.

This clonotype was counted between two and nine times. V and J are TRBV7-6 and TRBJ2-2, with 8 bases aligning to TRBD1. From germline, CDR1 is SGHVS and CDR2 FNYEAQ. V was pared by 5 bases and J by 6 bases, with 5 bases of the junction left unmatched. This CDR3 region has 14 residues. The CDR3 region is CASSPGQVAGELFF. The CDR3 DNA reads TGTGCCAGCAGCCCGGGACAGGTGGCCGGGGAGCTGTTTTTT.

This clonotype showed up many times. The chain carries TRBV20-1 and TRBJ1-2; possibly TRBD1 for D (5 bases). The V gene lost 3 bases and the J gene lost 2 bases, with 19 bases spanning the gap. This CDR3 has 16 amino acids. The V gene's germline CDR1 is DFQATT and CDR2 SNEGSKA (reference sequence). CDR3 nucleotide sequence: TGCAGTGCTAGTGGAAAGTACGACGGGGGGAACTATGGCTACACCTTC. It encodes CSASGKYDGGNYGYTF.

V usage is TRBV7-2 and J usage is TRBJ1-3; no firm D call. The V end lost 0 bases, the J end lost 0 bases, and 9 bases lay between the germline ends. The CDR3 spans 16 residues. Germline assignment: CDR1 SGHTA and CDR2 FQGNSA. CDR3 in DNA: TGTGCCAGCAGCTTAGCGCACGGGAACTCTGGAAACACCATATATTTT. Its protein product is CASSLAHGNSGNTIYF. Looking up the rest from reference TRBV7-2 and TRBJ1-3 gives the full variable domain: GAGVSQSPSNKVTEKGKDVELRCDPISGHTALYWYRQSLGQGLEFLIYFQGNSAPDKSGLPSDRFSAERTGGSVSTLTIQRTQQEDSAVYLCASSLAHGNSGNTIYFGEGSWLTVV.

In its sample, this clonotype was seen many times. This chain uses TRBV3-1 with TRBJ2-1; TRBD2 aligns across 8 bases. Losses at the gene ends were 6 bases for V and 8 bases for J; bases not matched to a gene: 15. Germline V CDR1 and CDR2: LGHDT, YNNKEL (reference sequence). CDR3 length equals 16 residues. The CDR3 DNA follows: TGTGCCAGCAGGCGGACTAGCAAGGCCGTCAGTTATGAGCAGTTCTTC. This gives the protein CASRRTSKAVSYEQFF.

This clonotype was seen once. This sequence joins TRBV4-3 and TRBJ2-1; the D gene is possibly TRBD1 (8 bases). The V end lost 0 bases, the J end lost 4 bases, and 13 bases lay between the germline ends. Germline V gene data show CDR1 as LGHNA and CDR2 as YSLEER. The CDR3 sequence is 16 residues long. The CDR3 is CASSQDGQGGYNEQFF. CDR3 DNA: TGCGCCAGCAGCCAAGACGGACAGGGAGGGTACAATGAGCAGTTCTTC.

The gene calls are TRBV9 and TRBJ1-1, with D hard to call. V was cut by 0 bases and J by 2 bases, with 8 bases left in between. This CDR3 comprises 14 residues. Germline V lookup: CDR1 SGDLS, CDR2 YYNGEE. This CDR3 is CASSVVRANTEAFF. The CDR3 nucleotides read TGTGCCAGCAGCGTAGTTCGAGCTAACACTGAAGCTTTCTTT.

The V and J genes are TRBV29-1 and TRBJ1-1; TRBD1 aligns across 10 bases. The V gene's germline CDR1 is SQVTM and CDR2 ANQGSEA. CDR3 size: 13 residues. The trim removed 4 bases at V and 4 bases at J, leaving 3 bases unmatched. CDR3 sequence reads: CSVGTGGRTEAFF. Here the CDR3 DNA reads TGCAGCGTTGGGACAGGGGGACGCACTGAAGCTTTCTTT.

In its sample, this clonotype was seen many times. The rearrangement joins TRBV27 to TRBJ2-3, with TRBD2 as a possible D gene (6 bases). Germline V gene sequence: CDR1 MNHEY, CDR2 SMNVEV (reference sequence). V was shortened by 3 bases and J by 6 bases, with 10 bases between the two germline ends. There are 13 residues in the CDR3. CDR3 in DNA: TGTGCCAGCAGTTTCGGGAGCTCTGATACGCAGTATTTT. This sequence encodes CASSFGSSDTQYF.